The rows below give T cell receptor beta chains drawn from one sample of a study of beta chain features in type 1 diabetes. Some clones are missing from TCRdb's copy, which holds only in-frame ones; the method was immunoSEQ multiplex PCR. The sample yields 95,000 to 150,000 clones, roughly 17% seen once. Sequencing input: central memory CD4+ T cells from blood. The receptor set was obtained from a man younger than 40 with type 1 diabetes. The CDR3 runs from the conserved cysteine through the conserved F or W.

v_call | cdr3_aa
TRBV29-1 | CSVGPGGETQYF
TRBV29-1 | CSVDGLGEKLFF
TRBV9 | CASSVVAATSTDTQYF
TRBV6-1 | CATQSGGPTDTQYF
TRBV2 | CASFRVVGELFF
TRBV29-1 | CSVDSRDGTYEQYF
TRBV23-1 | CASSPRRWSNSPLHF
TRBV11-2 | CASSSEGVGGYTF
TRBV7-2 | CASSSLSQPQHF
TRBV29-1 | CSVQRPGSDNEQFF
TRBV4-3 | CASSRVSGTPVNEQYF
TRBV7-9 | CASTPRTGVYEQYF
TRBV7-3 | CASSLMGSGNTEAFF
TRBV9 | CASSVWQDPNSPLHF
TRBV29-1 | CSVDRGRETQYF
TRBV20-1 | CSASTDYGYTF
TRBV29-1 | CSVEDGVGSIQYF
TRBV7-2 | CASSYASTGYSYEQYF
TRBV11-3 | CASSLGRETQYF
TRBV7-2 | CASSLVSSSGGLTGTQYF
TRBV19 | CASSGTSGGYNEQFF
TRBV6-6 | CASSSGDYGYTF
TRBV20-1 | CSAIRADTQYF
TRBV11-2 | CASSLVRGRETQYF
TRBV4-3 | CASSQEGASYNEQFF
TRBV28 | CASSTHQTYGYTF